The present entry profiles one TCR beta chain with its context. Antigen specificity is unknown. The PCR was carried out with 60 Vbeta primers and 13 Jbeta primers. Data came from immunoSEQ multiplex PCR; TCRdb stores just in-frame clones and leaves some out. Here the sample table reports 120,000 to 150,000 clones. These data come from a study of cytomegalovirus exposure and HLA in healthy donors. Overall study context: A previous analysis identified approximately 120 million unique TCR beta sequences derived from roughly 180 million T cells.

Findings of the study overall: Indistinguishable V segments such as TRBV6-2 and TRBV6-3 were excluded. Later analysis found that TCR beta chains associated with HLA were more clonally expanded than other, equally common chains.

CDR1 SQVTM and CDR2 ANQGSEA come from the germline V gene. This CDR3 has 14 amino acids. The material sequenced was PBMCs. This receptor was identified in a man between 35 and 55 years old in good health and CMV-seronegative. The chain joins TRBV29-1 to TRBJ2-5; possibly TRBD1 for D (5 bases). With the DNA end fitting TRBJ2-7 better, the J assignment may be wrong. Here the CDR3 reads CSVEVTGASYEQYF. The CDR3 bases are TGCAGCGTTGAAGTTACAGGAGCCTCCTACGAGCAGTACTTC.